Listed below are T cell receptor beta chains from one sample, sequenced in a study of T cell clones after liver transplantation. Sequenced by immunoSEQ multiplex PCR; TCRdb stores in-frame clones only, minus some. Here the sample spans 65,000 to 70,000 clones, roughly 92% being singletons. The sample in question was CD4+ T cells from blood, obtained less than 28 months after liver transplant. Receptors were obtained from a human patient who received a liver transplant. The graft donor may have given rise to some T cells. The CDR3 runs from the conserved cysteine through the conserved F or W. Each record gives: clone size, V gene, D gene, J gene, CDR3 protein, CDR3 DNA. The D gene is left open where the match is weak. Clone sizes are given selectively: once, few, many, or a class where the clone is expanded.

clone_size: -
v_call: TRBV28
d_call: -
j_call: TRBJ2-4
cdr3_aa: CASSRALAKNIQYF
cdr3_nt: TGTGCCAGCAGCCGGGCCTTAGCCAAAAACATTCAGTACTTC

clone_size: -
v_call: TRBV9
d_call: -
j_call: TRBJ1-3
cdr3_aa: CASSVATGTSGNTIYF
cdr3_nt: TGTGCCAGCAGCGTAGCGACAGGAACATCTGGAAACACCATATATTTT

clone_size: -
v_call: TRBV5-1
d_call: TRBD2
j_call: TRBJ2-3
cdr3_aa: CASSLGAGIGTDTQYF
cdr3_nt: TGCGCCAGCAGCTTAGGAGCGGGAATCGGCACAGATACGCAGTATTTT

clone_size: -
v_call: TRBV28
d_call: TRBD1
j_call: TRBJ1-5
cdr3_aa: CASSTRQGGQPQHF
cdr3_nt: TGTGCCAGCAGTACAAGACAGGGAGGTCAGCCCCAGCATTTT

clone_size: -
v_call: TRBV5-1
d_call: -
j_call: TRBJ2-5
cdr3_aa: CASSLGEGETQYF
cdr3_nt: TGCGCCAGCAGCTTGGGGGAAGGAGAGACCCAGTACTTC

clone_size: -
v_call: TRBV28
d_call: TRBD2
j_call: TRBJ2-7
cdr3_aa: CASRPSGKNEQYF
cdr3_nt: TGTGCCAGTCGGCCTAGCGGGAAGAACGAGCAGTACTTC

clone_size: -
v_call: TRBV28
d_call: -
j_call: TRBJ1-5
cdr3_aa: CASTHPGGRGLNQPQHF
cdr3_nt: TGTGCCAGCACCCACCCCGGGGGCCGCGGTTTAAATCAGCCCCAGCATTTT

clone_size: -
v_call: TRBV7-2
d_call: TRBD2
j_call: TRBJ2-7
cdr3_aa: CASSQGLAAAYEQYF
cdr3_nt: TGTGCCAGCAGCCAGGGACTAGCGGCCGCCTACGAGCAGTACTTC

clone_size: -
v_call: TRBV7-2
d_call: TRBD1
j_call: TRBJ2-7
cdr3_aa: CASSLGQGWYF
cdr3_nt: TGTGCCAGCAGCCTCGGACAGGGTTGGTACTTC

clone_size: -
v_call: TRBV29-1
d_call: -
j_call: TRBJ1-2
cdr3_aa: CSVREDGYTF
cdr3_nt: TGCAGCGTAAGGGAAGACGGCTACACCTTC

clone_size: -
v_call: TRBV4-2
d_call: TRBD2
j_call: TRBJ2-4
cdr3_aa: CASTPTGLAGGLAKNIQYF
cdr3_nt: TGTGCCAGCACCCCGACGGGACTAGCGGGAGGCCTCGCCAAAAACATTCAGTACTTC

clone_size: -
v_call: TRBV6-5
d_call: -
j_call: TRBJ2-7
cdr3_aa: CASRRGGLYEQYF
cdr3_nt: TGTGCCAGCCGCCGAGGGGGGCTCTACGAGCAGTACTTC

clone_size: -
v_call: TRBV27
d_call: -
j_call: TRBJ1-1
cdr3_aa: CASSFLGADTEAFF
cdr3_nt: TGTGCCAGCAGTTTTTTGGGTGCGGACACTGAAGCTTTCTTT

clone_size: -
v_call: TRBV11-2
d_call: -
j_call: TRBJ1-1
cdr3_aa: CASSLEMNTEAFF
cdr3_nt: TGTGCCAGCAGCTTAGAGATGAACACTGAAGCTTTCTTT

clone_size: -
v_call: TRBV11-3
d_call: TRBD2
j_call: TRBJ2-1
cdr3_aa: CASSPSGTSDYYNEQFF
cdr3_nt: TGTGCCAGCAGCCCCAGCGGGACCTCAGATTACTACAATGAGCAGTTCTTC

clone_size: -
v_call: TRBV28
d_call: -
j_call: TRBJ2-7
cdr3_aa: CASSSIAEQYF
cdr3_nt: TGTGCCAGCAGTTCCATCGCCGAGCAGTACTTC

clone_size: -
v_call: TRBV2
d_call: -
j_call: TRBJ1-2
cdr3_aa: CASTTNTNGYTF
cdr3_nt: TGTGCCAGCACTACTAACACGAATGGCTACACCTTC

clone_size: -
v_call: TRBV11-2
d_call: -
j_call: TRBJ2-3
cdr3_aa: CASSFGYSTDTQYF
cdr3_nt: TGTGCCAGCAGCTTCGGCTACTCAACAGATACGCAGTATTTT

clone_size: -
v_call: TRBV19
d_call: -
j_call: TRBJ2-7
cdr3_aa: CASSRNTGPYEQYF
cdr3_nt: TGTGCCAGTAGTAGGAATACAGGGCCCTACGAGCAGTACTTC

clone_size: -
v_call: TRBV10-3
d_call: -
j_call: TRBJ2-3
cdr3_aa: CAISGTASGSTDTQYF
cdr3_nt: TGTGCCATCAGTGGGACAGCTAGCGGTAGCACAGATACGCAGTATTTT

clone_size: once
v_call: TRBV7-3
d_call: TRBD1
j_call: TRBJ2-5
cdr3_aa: CASSEGQGQETQYF
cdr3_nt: TGTGCCAGCAGCGAGGGACAGGGGCAAGAGACCCAGTACTTC

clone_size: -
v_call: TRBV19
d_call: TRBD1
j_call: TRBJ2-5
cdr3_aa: CASSIDGGQGQETQYF
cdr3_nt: TGTGCCAGTAGTATAGATGGAGGACAGGGGCAAGAGACCCAGTACTTC

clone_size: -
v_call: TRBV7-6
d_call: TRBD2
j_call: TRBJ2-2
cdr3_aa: CASSLAGRLAGAAGELFF
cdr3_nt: TGTGCCAGCAGCTTAGCAGGGAGACTAGCGGGAGCTGCCGGGGAGCTGTTTTTT

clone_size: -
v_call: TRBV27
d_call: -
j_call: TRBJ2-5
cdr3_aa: CASSSSDRSETQYF
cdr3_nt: TGTGCCAGCAGTTCCTCCGACAGGTCAGAGACCCAGTACTTC

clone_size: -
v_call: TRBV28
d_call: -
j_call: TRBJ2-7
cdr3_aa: CASSREPASYEQYF
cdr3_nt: TGTGCCAGCAGTCGGGAACCAGCCTCCTACGAGCAGTACTTC

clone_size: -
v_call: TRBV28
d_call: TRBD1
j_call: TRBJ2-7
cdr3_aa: CASSPPGQTSYEQYF
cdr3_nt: TGTGCCAGCAGTCCTCCGGGACAGACATCCTACGAGCAGTACTTC

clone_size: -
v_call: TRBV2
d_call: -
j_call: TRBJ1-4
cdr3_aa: CASGEMEKLFF
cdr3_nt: TGTGCCAGCGGTGAAATGGAAAAACTGTTTTTT

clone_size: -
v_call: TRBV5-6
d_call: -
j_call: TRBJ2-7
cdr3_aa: CASREKRPGRGNSYEQYF
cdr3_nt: TGTGCCAGCAGGGAGAAGCGCCCGGGCAGGGGCAACTCCTACGAGCAGTACTTC

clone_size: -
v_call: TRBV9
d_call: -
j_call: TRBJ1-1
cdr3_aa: CASSVGQGLGNTEAFF
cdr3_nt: TGTGCCAGCAGCGTAGGGCAGGGCCTAGGGAACACTGAAGCTTTCTTT

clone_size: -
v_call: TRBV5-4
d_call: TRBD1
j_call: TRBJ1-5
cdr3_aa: CASSMGQGNQPQHF
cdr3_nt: TGTGCCAGCAGCATGGGACAGGGAAATCAGCCCCAGCATTTT

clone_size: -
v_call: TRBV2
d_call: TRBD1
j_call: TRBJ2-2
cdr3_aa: CASSKGQGASTGELFF
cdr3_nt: TGTGCCAGCAGTAAAGGACAGGGGGCTTCCACCGGGGAGCTGTTTTTT

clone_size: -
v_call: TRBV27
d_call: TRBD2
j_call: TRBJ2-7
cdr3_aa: CASSFSGPGSYEQYF
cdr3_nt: TGTGCCAGCAGTTTTAGCGGGCCTGGGTCCTACGAGCAGTACTTC

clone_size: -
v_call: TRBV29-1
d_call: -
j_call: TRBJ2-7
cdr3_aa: CSVGLGPYEQYF
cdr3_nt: TGCAGCGTTGGTCTAGGGCCCTACGAGCAGTACTTC

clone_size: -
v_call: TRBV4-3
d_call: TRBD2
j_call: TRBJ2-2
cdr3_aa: CASSQDPGTSGSGELFF
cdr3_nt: TGCGCCAGCAGCCAAGATCCCGGGACTAGCGGGAGCGGGGAGCTGTTTTTT

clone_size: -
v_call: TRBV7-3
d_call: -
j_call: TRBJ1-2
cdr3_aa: CASSLDPTSEGYTF
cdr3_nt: TGTGCCAGCAGCTTGGACCCGACTTCGGAGGGCTACACCTTC

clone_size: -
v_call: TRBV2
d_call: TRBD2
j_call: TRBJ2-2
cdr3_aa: CASSELAGDTGELFF
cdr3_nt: TGTGCCAGCAGTGAATTAGCGGGAGACACCGGGGAGCTGTTTTTT

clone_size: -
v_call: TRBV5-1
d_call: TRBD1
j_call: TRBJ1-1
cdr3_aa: CASSGGTGAWAVNTEAFF
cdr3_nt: TGCGCCAGCAGCGGAGGGACAGGTGCGTGGGCCGTGAACACTGAAGCTTTCTTT

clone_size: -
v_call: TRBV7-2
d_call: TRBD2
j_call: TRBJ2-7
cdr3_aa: CASSWGLAGAVYEQYF
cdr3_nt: TGTGCCAGCAGCTGGGGGCTAGCGGGAGCTGTTTACGAGCAGTACTTC

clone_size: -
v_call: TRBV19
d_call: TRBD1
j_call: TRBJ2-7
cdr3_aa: CASSGPSGTGSSYEQYF
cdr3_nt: TGTGCCAGTAGTGGACCTTCGGGGACAGGGAGCTCCTACGAGCAGTACTTC

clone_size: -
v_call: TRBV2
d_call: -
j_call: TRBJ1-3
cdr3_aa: CASRPTRSLINTIYF
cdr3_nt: TGTGCCAGCAGGCCTACACGAAGCCTAATAAACACCATATATTTT

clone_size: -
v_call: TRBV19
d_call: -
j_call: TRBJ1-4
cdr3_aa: CASSIAPGQGNEKLFF
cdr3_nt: TGTGCCAGTAGTATAGCACCGGGTCAAGGTAATGAAAAACTGTTTTTT

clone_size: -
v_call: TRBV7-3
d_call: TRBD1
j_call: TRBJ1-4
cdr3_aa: CASSLIDRGAANEKLFF
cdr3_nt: TGTGCCAGCAGCTTAATCGACAGGGGGGCAGCTAATGAAAAACTGTTTTTT

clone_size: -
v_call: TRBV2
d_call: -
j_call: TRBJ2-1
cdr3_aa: CASSYNYRSGEYNEQFF
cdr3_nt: TGTGCCAGCAGTTACAACTATAGGTCAGGGGAGTACAATGAGCAGTTCTTC

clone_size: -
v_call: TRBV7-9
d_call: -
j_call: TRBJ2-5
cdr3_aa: CASILAGVKETQYF
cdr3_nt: TGTGCCAGCATCCTCGCTGGGGTTAAAGAGACCCAGTACTTC

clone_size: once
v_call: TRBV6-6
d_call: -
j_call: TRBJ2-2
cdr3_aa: CASSIQGATGELFF
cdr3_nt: TGTGCCAGCAGTATACAGGGAGCCACCGGGGAGCTGTTTTTT

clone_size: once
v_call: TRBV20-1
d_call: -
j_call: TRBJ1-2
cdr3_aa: CSARTPGGYTF
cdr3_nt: TGCAGTGCTAGGACTCCGGGAGGCTACACCTTC

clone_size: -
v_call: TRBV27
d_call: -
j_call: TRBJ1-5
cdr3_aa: CASSRKSDQPQHF
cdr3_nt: TGTGCCAGCAGTCGTAAGTCAGATCAGCCCCAGCATTTT

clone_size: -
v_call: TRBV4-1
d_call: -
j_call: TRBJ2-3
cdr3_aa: CASSQGPKLAGVDTQYF
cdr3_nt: TGCGCCAGCAGCCAAGGGCCGAAACTAGCCGGGGTAGATACGCAGTATTTT

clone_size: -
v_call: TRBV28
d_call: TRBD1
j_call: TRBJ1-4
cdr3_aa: CASSLGGTGDEKLFF
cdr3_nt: TGTGCCAGCAGTTTAGGGGGGACAGGGGATGAAAAACTGTTTTTT

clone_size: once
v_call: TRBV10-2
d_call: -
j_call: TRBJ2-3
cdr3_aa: CASRQGGWTDTQYF
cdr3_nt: TGCGCCAGCAGACAGGGGGGGTGGACAGATACGCAGTATTTT

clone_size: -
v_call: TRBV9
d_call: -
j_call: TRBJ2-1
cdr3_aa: CASSVATSAIPLYNEQFF
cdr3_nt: TGTGCCAGCAGCGTAGCTACGAGTGCCATCCCACTATACAATGAGCAGTTCTTC

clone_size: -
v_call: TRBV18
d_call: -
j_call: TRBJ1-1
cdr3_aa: CASSATFIGQPTEAFF
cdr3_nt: TGTGCCAGCTCAGCTACTTTTATCGGACAGCCTACTGAAGCTTTCTTT

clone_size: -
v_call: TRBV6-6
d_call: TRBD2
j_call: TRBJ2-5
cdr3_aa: CASSYTAGGSETQYF
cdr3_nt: TGTGCCAGCAGTTACACCGCGGGAGGTTCAGAGACCCAGTACTTC

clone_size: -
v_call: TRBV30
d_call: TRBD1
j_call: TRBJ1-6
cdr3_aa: CAWSVDRGVPYNSPLHF
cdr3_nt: TGTGCCTGGAGTGTCGACAGGGGGGTCCCCTATAATTCACCCCTCCACTTT

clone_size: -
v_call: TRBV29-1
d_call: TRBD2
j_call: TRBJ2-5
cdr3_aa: CSVAGLAGAETQYF
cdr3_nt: TGCAGCGTTGCGGGACTAGCGGGAGCCGAGACCCAGTACTTC